Listed below are T cell receptor beta chains from one sample, sequenced in a study of blood T cell repertoires in COVID-19. The data were produced by immunoSEQ multiplex PCR, yet TCRdb's version contains in-frame clones alone and is incomplete. The sample carries some 180,000 clones, around 86% recorded once. The specimen sequenced was peripheral blood. The receptors shown here come from a man in his forties or fifties with acute or convalescent COVID-19. CDR3s leave out the opening cysteine and the closing phenylalanine or tryptophan. Fields, in order: V gene, CDR3 protein.

TRBV10-2 ASRPGRGSNEQF
TRBV9 ASSGGPNSPLH
TRBV5-1 ASSLTTSGNTIY
TRBV19 ASQGQGRSGNTIY
TRBV5-4 ASRASGGEGETQY
TRBV2 ALKGRRNTEAF
TRBV24-1 ATSDSRQALFYGYT
TRBV24-1 ATSDSRGPGETQY
TRBV5-1 ASSLNGGFDSPLH
TRBV5-4 ASSHRGVSSYEQY
TRBV16 ASSRGSWGQPQH
TRBV19 ASSDQGATEAF
TRBV6-1 ASSSGGGYGYT
TRBV15 ATRRTSGGAGSYNEQF
TRBV7-2 ASSLELAGGYEQF
TRBV20-1 SARSGGLQH
TRBV25-1 ASSPGTGPNSALH
TRBV6-6 ASSYSGTLKDIQY
TRBV5-5 ASSLATVNTGELF
TRBV3-1/TRBV3-2 ASSQGGTGDYEQY
TRBV27 ASSPGGGYSNQPQH
TRBV10-3 AITTGDTEAF
TRBV10-2 ASSEEVILNYGYT
TRBV5-4 ASSLGGTGGQETQY
TRBV19 ATGQPVPNQPQH
TRBV6-2/TRBV6-3 ASSYSLRTELSGANVLT
TRBV19 ASSDWGSSNQPQH
TRBV30 AWSPPPDRNHYGYT
TRBV27 ASSFRGTAYGYT
TRBV4-1 ASSQGQVYNQPQH
TRBV24-1 ATSLSTDTQY
TRBV6-5 ASSYSHGTSGGELF
TRBV15 ATRLSGGPNTQY
TRBV2 ASKKTGGASHT
TRBV18 ASSPSGVGTEAF
TRBV27 ASSRNRGAYYGYT
TRBV19 ASSIGNNPWETQY
TRBV7-9 ASSPRRGAQANEKLF
TRBV12-3/TRBV12-4 ASSLDRVQPQH
TRBV5-4 ASSLGELAGEQY
TRBV9 ASISRRRELAKNIQY
TRBV9 ASSGGQGPSPGTEAF
TRBV3-1/TRBV3-2 ASSRAAGGPGSNEQF
TRBV10-3 AISDSGGHTGELF
TRBV19 ASSITNTGELF
TRBV28 ASSSPGGNGGYT
TRBV9 ASSFTSGSYNEQF
TRBV24-1 ATSDFTGGRDEQY
TRBV6-6 ASSRDRGTNEKLF